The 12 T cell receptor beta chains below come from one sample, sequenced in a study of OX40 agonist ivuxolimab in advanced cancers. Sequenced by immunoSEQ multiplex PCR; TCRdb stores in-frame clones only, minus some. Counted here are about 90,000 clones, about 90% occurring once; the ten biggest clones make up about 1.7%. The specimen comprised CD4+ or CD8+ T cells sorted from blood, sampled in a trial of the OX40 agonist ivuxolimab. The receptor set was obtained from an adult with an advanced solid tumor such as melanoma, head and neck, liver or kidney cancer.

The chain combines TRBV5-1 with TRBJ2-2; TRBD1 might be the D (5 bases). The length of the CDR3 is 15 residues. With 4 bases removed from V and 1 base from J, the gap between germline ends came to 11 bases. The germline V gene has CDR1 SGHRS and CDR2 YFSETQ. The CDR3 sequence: CASSPTGQNTGELFF. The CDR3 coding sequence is TGCGCCAGCAGCCCGACTGGACAGAACACCGGGGAGCTGTTTTTT.

CDR3 sequence (DNA): TGTGCCAGCAGCTTAGAAGGGACAGGGGGCCGAGAGACCCAGTACTTC. This gives the protein CASSLEGTGGRETQYF. This sequence joins TRBV7-2 and TRBJ2-5, with TRBD1 matching 12 bases. J gave up 4 bases and V 1 base, and 4 bases lay outside the gene matches. The CDR3 spans 16 residues. The germline gives CDR1 SGHTA, CDR2 FQGNSA.

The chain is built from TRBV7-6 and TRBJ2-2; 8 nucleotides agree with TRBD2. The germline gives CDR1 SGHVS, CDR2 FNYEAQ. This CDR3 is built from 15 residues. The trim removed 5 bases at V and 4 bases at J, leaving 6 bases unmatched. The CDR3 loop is CASSVFAGGTGELFF. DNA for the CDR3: TGTGCCAGCAGCGTCTTTGCGGGAGGCACCGGGGAGCTGTTTTTT.

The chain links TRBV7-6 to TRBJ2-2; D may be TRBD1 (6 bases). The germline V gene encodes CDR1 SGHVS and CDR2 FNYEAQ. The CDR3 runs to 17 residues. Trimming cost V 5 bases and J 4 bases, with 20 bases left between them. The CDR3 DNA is TGTGCCAGCAGCACTTACGACCGGGACACCCTCACCGGGGAGCTGTTTTTT. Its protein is CASSTYDRDTLTGELFF.

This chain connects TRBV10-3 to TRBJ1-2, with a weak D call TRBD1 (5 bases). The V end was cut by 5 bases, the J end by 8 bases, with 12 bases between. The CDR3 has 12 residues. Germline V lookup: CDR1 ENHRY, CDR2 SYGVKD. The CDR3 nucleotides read TGTGCCATCAGTACCGGGGGAAGCGGCTACACCTTC. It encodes CAISTGGSGYTF.

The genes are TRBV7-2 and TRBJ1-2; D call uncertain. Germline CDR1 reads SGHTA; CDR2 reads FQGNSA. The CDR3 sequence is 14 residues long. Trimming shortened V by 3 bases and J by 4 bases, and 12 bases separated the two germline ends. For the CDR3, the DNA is TGTGCCAGCAGCTTCCGCCCGTCCCCCTATGGCTACACCTTC. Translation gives CASSFRPSPYGYTF. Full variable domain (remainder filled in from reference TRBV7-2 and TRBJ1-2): GAGVSQSPSNKVTEKGKDVELRCDPISGHTALYWYRQSLGQGLEFLIYFQGNSAPDKSGLPSDRFSAERTGGSVSTLTIQRTQQEDSAVYLCASSFRPSPYGYTFGSGTRLTVV.

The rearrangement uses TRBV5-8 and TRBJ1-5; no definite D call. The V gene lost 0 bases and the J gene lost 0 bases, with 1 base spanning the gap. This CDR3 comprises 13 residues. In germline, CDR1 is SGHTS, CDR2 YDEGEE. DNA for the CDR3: TGTGCCAGCAGCTTGGTTAGCAATCAGCCCCAGCATTTT. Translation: CASSLVSNQPQHF.

CDR3 in amino acids: CAIGERGGETQYF. CDR3 bases: TGTGCCATAGGAGAGAGAGGAGGTGAGACCCAGTACTTC. The V and J genes are TRBV10-3 and TRBJ2-5, with a possible D match to TRBD2 (5 bases). The CDR3 extends over 13 amino acids. CDR1 and CDR2 from the germline V gene are ENHRY and SYGVKD. V lost 9 bases, J lost 5 bases, and 16 bases lay in between.

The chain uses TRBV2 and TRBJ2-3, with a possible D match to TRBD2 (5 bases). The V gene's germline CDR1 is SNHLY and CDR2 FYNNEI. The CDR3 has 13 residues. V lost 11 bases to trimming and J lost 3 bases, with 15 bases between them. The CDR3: CAGNTGSTDTQYF. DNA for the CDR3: TGTGCCGGAAATACGGGGAGTACAGATACGCAGTATTTT.

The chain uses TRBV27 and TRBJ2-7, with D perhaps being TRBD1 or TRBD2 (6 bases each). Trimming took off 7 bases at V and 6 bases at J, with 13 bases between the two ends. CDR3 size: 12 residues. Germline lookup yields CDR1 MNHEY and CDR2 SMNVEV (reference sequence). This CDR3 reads CASKGGVSEQYF. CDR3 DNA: TGTGCCAGCAAGGGGGGAGTCTCCGAGCAGTACTTC.

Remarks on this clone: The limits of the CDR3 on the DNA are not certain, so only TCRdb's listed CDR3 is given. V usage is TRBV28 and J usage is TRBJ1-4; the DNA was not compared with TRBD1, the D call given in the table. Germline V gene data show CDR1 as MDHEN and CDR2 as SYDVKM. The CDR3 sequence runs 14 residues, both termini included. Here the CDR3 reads CASSLVGGGTGPFF.

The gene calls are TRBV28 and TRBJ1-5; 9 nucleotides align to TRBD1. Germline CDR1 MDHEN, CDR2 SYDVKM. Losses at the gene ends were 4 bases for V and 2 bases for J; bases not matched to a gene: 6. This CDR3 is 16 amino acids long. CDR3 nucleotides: TGTGCCAGCAGTTCCAATCGGGACAGGGGCAATCAGCCCCAGCATTTT. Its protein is CASSSNRDRGNQPQHF. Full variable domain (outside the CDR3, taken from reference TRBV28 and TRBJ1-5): DVKVTQSSRYLVKRTGEKVFLECVQDMDHENMFWYRQDPGLGLRLIYFSYDVKMKEKGDIPEGYSVSREKKERFSLILESASTNQTSMYLCASSSNRDRGNQPQHFGDGTRLSIL.